This TCR beta chain appears in the sequencing data of a study of cytomegalovirus exposure and HLA in healthy donors. From germline, CDR1 is SGHNT and CDR2 YYREEE (reference sequence). J lost 2 bases, V lost 1 base, and 3 bases had no gene match. This CDR3 is 15 amino acids long. This clone has only a few counts. Antigen unknown. 60 Vbeta and 13 Jbeta primers were used in PCR. Data came from immunoSEQ multiplex PCR; TCRdb stores just in-frame clones and leaves some out. The profile covers roughly 100,000 clones, with over 80% appearing a single time and approximately 7.2% taken by the ten largest. Notes on the study in general: TCR beta sequences numbering around 15,000 were associated with HLA alleles at 0.05 false discovery rate in a later analysis. Earlier analysis looked at TCR beta V segments, and most were productive about 87% or about 30% of the time.

Sequences were obtained from PBMCs. The TCR sequence derives from a man younger than 45 in good health and CMV-seropositive. The V gene is TRBV5-4, the J gene TRBJ2-1, with 7 bases matching TRBD2. The CDR3 DNA reads TGTGCCAGCAGCTTGCGCGGGGGAACCTACAATGAGCAGTTCTTC. Translating gives CASSLRGGTYNEQFF.